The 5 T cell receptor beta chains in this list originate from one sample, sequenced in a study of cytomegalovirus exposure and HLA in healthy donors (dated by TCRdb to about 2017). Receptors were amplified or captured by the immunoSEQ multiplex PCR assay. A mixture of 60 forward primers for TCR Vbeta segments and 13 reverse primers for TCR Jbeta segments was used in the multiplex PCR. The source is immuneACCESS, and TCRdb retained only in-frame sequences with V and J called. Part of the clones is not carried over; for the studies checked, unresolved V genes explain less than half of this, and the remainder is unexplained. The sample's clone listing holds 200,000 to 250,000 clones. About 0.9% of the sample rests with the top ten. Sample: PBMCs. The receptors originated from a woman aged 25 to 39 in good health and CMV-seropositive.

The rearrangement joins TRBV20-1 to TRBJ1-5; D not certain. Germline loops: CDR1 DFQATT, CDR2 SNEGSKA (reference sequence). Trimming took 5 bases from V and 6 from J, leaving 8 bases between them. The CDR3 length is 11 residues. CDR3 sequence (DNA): TGCAGTGCTCGCGGGCCTCAGCCCCAGCATTTT. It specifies CSARGPQPQHF.

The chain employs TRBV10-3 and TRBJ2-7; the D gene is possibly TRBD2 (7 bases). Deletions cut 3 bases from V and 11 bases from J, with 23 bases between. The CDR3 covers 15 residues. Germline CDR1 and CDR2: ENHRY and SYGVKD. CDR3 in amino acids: CAISEGARGGVSEYF. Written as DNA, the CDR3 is TGTGCCATCAGTGAAGGGGCCCGAGGGGGGGTGTCGGAGTACTTC.

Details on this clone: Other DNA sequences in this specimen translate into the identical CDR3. In nucleotides, the CDR3 is TGTGCCAGCAGTTACTCGCGGCACGAGCAGTACTTC. This gives the protein CASSYSRHEQYF. The rearrangement links TRBV6-6 to TRBJ2-7, with D unresolved. The CDR3 runs 12 residues. CDR1 is MNHNY and CDR2 is SVGAGI in the germline V gene (reference sequence). V gave up 0 bases and J gave up 5 bases, with 5 bases separating them.

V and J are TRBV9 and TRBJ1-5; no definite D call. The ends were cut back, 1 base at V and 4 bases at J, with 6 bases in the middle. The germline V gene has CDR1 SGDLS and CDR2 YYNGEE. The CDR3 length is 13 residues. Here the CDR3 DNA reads TGTGCCAGCAGCGTAACGGGGAATCAGCCCCAGCATTTT. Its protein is CASSVTGNQPQHF.

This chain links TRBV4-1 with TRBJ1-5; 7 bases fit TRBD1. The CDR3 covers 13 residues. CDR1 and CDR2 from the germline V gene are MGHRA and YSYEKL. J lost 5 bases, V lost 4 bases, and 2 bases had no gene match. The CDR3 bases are TGCGCCAGCAGCCGAGGGGGCCATCAGCCCCAGCATTTT. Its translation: CASSRGGHQPQHF.